One T cell receptor beta chain is described in this entry. The CDR3 runs to 17 residues. Germline V gene data show CDR1 as LGHNA and CDR2 as YSLEER. Unmatched junction bases numbered 3, after V lost 0 bases and J lost 6 bases. This entry belongs to a study of sequential checkpoint blockade in melanoma. About the study: First-line arms were nivolumab then ipilimumab, or the reverse, randomized 1:1. Both treatment sequences were followed by maintenance nivolumab.

The table came from immunoSEQ multiplex PCR; TCRdb's copy has only in-frame clones and leaves some out. The sample yields around 21,000 clones, 75% to 85% seen once. Treatment defined: randomized to nivolumab then ipilimumab (arm A) or the reverse (arm B). Sequenced here: CD8+ T cells sorted from blood (inferred from file names), sampled from a patient given nivolumab and ipilimumab in sequence. The chain uses TRBV4-3 and TRBJ2-3; the match to TRBD2 covers 16 bases. The sequence was collected from a human donor with melanoma. CDR3 nucleotide sequence: TGCGCCAGCAGCCAAGATGGGACTAGCGGGGGGGGTGATACGCAGTATTTT. It encodes CASSQDGTSGGGDTQYF.